The 27 T cell receptor beta chains below all came from one sample that was sequenced in a study of blood T cell repertoires in COVID-19. The repertoire was sequenced with immunoSEQ multiplex PCR; TCRdb's copy has only in-frame clones and lacks some. This repertoire shows roughly 190,000 clones, around 76% found once; its top ten account for 8.6%. Sequencing was carried out using peripheral blood. All receptors derive from a woman in her forties or fifties with active or convalescent COVID-19.

The gene calls are TRBV7-9 and TRBJ1-4; a weak D match, TRBD1 (6 bases). The CDR3 sequence is 14 residues long. V was shortened by 2 bases and J by 7 bases, with 11 bases between the two germline ends. Looked up from germline, CDR1 is SEHNR and CDR2 is FQNEAQ (reference sequence). Here the CDR3 reads CASSLQGLGEKLFF. The CDR3 bases are TGTGCCAGCAGCTTACAGGGGTTAGGTGAAAAACTGTTTTTT.

In its sample, this clone was seen a few times. The chain carries TRBV29-1 and TRBJ2-1; D might be TRBD1 (5 bases). The CDR3 runs 12 residues. The germline CDR1 and CDR2 sequences are SQVTM and ANQGSEA. Trimming shortened V by 8 bases and J by 6 bases, and 14 bases separated the two germline ends. This CDR3 is CSTSRDGNEQFF. CDR3 bases: TGCAGCACTTCCAGGGATGGCAATGAGCAGTTCTTC.

The J gene is TRBJ1-1, the V gene TRBV27; 10 positions agree with TRBD1. In germline, CDR1 is MNHEY, CDR2 SMNVEV (reference sequence). J was trimmed by 7 bases and V by 8 bases; bases with no gene match: 4. This CDR3 spans 12 amino acids. In DNA, the CDR3 is TGTGCCAGCGGGGACAGGGGCCTTGAAGCTTTCTTT. It specifies CASGDRGLEAFF.

The chain employs TRBV7-6 and TRBJ1-1; 11 bases are shared with TRBD1. Unmatched junction bases numbered 5, after V lost 1 base and J lost 4 bases. Per germline, CDR1 SGHVS and CDR2 FNYEAQ. The CDR3 sequence is 16 residues long. CDR3 DNA: TGTGCCAGCAGCTTAGGGACAGGGGGCGGCGGCACTGAAGCTTTCTTT. It translates to CASSLGTGGGGTEAFF.

The sample holds many counts of this clone. J is TRBJ1-2 and V is TRBV11-2, with TRBD1 matching over 7 bases. The CDR3 contains 13 residues. V was pared by 5 bases and J by 6 bases, with 6 bases of the junction left unmatched. Looked up from germline, CDR1 is SGHAT and CDR2 is FQNNGV. The CDR3 region has the DNA TGTGCCAGCAGCGGCAACAGGGGCGATGGCTACACCTTC. This sequence encodes CASSGNRGDGYTF.

This clone was detected many times. The CDR3 spells CASSTDRGHGYTF. The CDR3 nucleotides are TGTGCCAGCAGCACCGACAGGGGGCATGGCTACACCTTC. The chain recombines TRBV9 with TRBJ1-2; TRBD1 matches at 10 bases. Germline V gene data show CDR1 as SGDLS and CDR2 as YYNGEE. The CDR3 sequence is 13 residues long. The V and J ends lost 4 bases and 6 bases, in that order; junction bases with no gene match: 3.

This chain uses TRBV18 with TRBJ1-1; D might be TRBD1 (5 bases). The germline V gene encodes CDR1 KGHSH and CDR2 LQKENI. The CDR3 spans 14 residues. Trimming took 7 bases from V and 5 from J, leaving 17 bases between them. The CDR3 protein is CASLNRQGDTEAFF. DNA for the CDR3: TGTGCCAGCTTGAACAGGCAAGGTGATACTGAAGCTTTCTTT.

This rearrangement joins TRBV6-6 to TRBJ1-2, with D hard to call. The CDR3 sequence is 14 residues long. From germline, CDR1 is MNHNY and CDR2 SVGAGI (reference sequence). The germline V and J ends were trimmed by 5 bases and 2 bases, with 12 bases remaining between them. The DNA for the CDR3 is TGTGCCAGCAGTGGGGAAGGAGGGAACTATGGCTACACCTTC. Translation: CASSGEGGNYGYTF.

The V and J genes are TRBV5-1 and TRBJ1-1; D perhaps matches TRBD1 (5 bases). Between the trimmed V and J ends, which lost 0 bases and 6 bases, there was a span of 21 bases. This CDR3 is built from 17 residues. CDR1 and CDR2 (germline): SGHRS, YFSETQ. Written as DNA, the CDR3 is TGCGCCAGCAGCTTGGAAGGCGTATTAGGGGCTCGGGCTGAAGCTTTCTTT. Translation gives CASSLEGVLGARAEAFF.

This clone was picked up one time. DNA for the CDR3: TGCGCCAGCAGCCAAGCGACAGAAGCTATGGATGGCTACACCTTC. It specifies CASSQATEAMDGYTF. The chain links TRBV4-3 to TRBJ1-2, with a weak D call TRBD1 (5 bases). The length of the CDR3 is 15 residues. Germline CDR1 reads LGHNA; CDR2 reads YSLEER. Deletions cut 1 base from V and 6 bases from J, with 15 bases between.

The gene calls are TRBV6-2 or TRBV6-3 and TRBJ2-3; D uncertain. Deletions cut 2 bases from V and 5 bases from J, with 11 bases between. CDR1 MNHEY and CDR2 SVGEGT come from the germline V gene. CDR3 size: 14 residues. CDR3 sequence reads: CASSYSQAQDTQYF. CDR3 nucleotide sequence: TGTGCCAGCAGTTACAGTCAGGCCCAAGATACGCAGTATTTT.

The V and J genes are TRBV6-5 and TRBJ1-5, with D perhaps matching TRBD1 (5 bases). The CDR3 is made up of 13 amino acids. The V end was cut by 7 bases, the J end by 7 bases, with 14 bases between. Germline assignment: CDR1 MNHEY and CDR2 SVGAGI. CDR3 coding DNA: TGTGCCAGCATGCTCGGGGGTGGACAGCCCCAGCATTTT. Translating it yields CASMLGGGQPQHF.

The chain combines TRBV7-2 with TRBJ2-7; 9 bases match TRBD2. Per germline, CDR1 SGHTA and CDR2 FQGNSA. After removal of 3 bases from V and 5 bases from J, the junction contained 2 bases not matched to a gene. This CDR3 spans 13 amino acids. This chain's CDR3 is CASSFPSGDEQYF. The CDR3 DNA is TGTGCCAGCAGCTTCCCTAGCGGGGACGAGCAGTACTTC.

This chain joins TRBV5-6 and TRBJ2-7, with 7 bases that match TRBD2. Germline lookup yields CDR1 SGHDT and CDR2 YYEEEE. The CDR3 extends over 15 amino acids. V lost 0 bases and J lost 1; bases outside the gene matches: 4. The CDR3: CASSLAGRPSYEQYF. The CDR3 DNA follows: TGTGCCAGCAGCTTGGCCGGGAGGCCGTCCTACGAGCAGTACTTC.

The chain is built from TRBV2 and TRBJ2-5, with 9 nucleotides matching TRBD1. J was trimmed by 1 base and V by 6 bases; bases with no gene match: 3. This CDR3 is built from 14 residues. CDR1 is SNHLY and CDR2 is FYNNEI in the germline V gene. The CDR3 loop reads CASRGDRVQETQYF. DNA for the CDR3: TGTGCCAGCAGGGGGGACAGGGTCCAAGAGACCCAGTACTTC.

V gene TRBV18 combines with J gene TRBJ1-1; TRBD1 agrees at 7 bases. Germline CDR1 is KGHSH and CDR2 is LQKENI. V was clipped by 4 bases and J by 3 bases; unmatched bases: 5. This CDR3 has 14 amino acids. CDR3 coding DNA: TGTGCCAGCTCACGACCGCAGGGGGACACTGAAGCTTTCTTT. Translating it yields CASSRPQGDTEAFF.

The CDR3 DNA sequence: TGTGCCACCAGTGATCCGACCCAGGCGGGGTCCTACGAGCAGTACTTC. Translating gives CATSDPTQAGSYEQYF. V usage is TRBV24-1 and J usage is TRBJ2-7; tentative D call: TRBD2 (6 bases). V gave up 3 bases and J gave up 1 base, with 15 bases separating them. Germline V gene lookup returns CDR1 KGHDR and CDR2 SFDVKD. The CDR3 length is 16 residues.

This clone appeared once. The rearrangement joins TRBV19 to TRBJ1-3; 8 bases are shared with TRBD1. After removal of 5 bases from V and 5 bases from J, the junction contained 2 bases not matched to a gene. Germline assignment: CDR1 LNHDA and CDR2 SQIVND (reference sequence). The CDR3 spans 13 residues. Written as DNA, the CDR3 is TGTGCCAGTAGTCGGGACAGGAGAAACACCATATATTTT. Its protein is CASSRDRRNTIYF. The entire variable domain, with the rest obtained from reference TRBV19 and TRBJ1-3, is as follows: DGGITQSPKYLFRKEGQNVTLSCEQNLNHDAMYWYRQDPGQGLRLIYYSQIVNDFQKGDIAEGYSVSREKKESFPLTVTSAQKNPTAFYLCASSRDRRNTIYFGEGSWLTVV.

The rearrangement joins TRBV20-1 to TRBJ2-3; TRBD2 matches at 7 bases. Per the germline V gene, CDR1 is DFQATT and CDR2 is SNEGSKA (reference sequence). J gave up 6 bases and V 3 bases, and 12 bases lay outside the gene matches. The CDR3 runs 15 residues. The CDR3 DNA sequence: TGCAGTGCTAGTTCTGGACTAGGAGTGGCGGATACGCAGTATTTT. As protein: CSASSGLGVADTQYF.

The rearrangement uses TRBV7-6 and TRBJ2-7; 10 nucleotides agree with TRBD2. The V segment lost 5 bases and the J segment 7 bases; nucleotides outside the gene matches: 11. CDR1 and CDR2 (germline): SGHVS, FNYEAQ. This CDR3 comprises 15 residues. CDR3 protein: CASSPNSGGAGEQYF. CDR3 bases: TGTGCCAGCAGCCCGAACAGCGGGGGGGCGGGGGAGCAGTACTTC.

V gene TRBV6-6 combines with J gene TRBJ1-1; perhaps TRBD1 as D (6 bases). CDR3 length: 14 amino acids. Germline V gene data show CDR1 as MNHNY and CDR2 as SVGAGI (reference sequence). V lost 6 bases to trimming and J lost 4 bases, with 15 bases between them. The CDR3 loop is CASRYPQGTTEAFF. The DNA of the CDR3 is TGTGCCAGCAGATATCCACAGGGAACCACTGAAGCTTTCTTT.

This clone was seen a few times. The rearrangement uses TRBV5-1 and TRBJ1-3; D not certain. The ends were cut back, 2 bases at V and 2 bases at J, with 8 bases in the middle. Germline CDR1 is SGHRS and CDR2 is YFSETQ. The CDR3 runs to 14 residues. DNA for the CDR3: TGCGCCAGCAGCTTACGGGGAACTGGAAACACCATATATTTT. Protein product: CASSLRGTGNTIYF.

The chain has TRBV15 and TRBJ2-7, with 7 bases fitting TRBD1. The germline gives CDR1 LNHNV, CDR2 YYDKDF (reference sequence). This CDR3 has 13 residues. V dropped 6 bases and J dropped 3; count of bases not matched to a gene: 5. CDR3 DNA sequence: TGTGCCACCAGGGAGAACAGGGGCTACGAGCAGTACTTC. Translated: CATRENRGYEQYF.

This chain links TRBV2 with TRBJ1-1; 9 bases agree with TRBD1. The CDR3 runs to 13 residues. With 7 bases clipped from V and 5 bases from J, the junction kept 5 bases outside the gene matches. Germline V gene lookup returns CDR1 SNHLY and CDR2 FYNNEI. For the CDR3, the DNA is TGTGCCAGCACCGGACAGGGGTATACTGAAGCTTTCTTT. Amino acid sequence: CASTGQGYTEAFF.

The chain joins TRBV10-3 to TRBJ1-1; D is undetermined. The CDR3 consists of 11 residues. Germline V CDR1 and CDR2: ENHRY, SYGVKD. Trimming shortened V by 2 bases and J by 7 bases, and 5 bases separated the two germline ends. DNA for the CDR3: TGTGCCATCAGTGAGGGCCGTGAAGCTTTCTTT. It specifies CAISEGREAFF.

This chain uses TRBV2 with TRBJ2-7; D gene unclear. The length of the CDR3 is 13 residues. Trimming stripped 7 bases from V and 5 bases from J, with 15 bases between. Germline V lookup: CDR1 SNHLY, CDR2 FYNNEI. CDR3 bases: TGTGCCAGCAATCGAGGCAGCTTAGACGAGCAGTACTTC. It is translated as CASNRGSLDEQYF.

The chain links TRBV29-1 to TRBJ1-5; 7 bases align to TRBD1. Unmatched junction bases numbered 4, after V lost 4 bases and J lost 4 bases. The CDR3 has 13 residues. Germline CDR1 reads SQVTM; CDR2 reads ANQGSEA. This CDR3 reads CSVGGTDNQPQHF. CDR3 nucleotide sequence: TGCAGCGTTGGTGGGACAGATAATCAGCCCCAGCATTTT.